This T cell receptor (beta chain) was captured in a study of post-analysis software for immune sequencing data. The study's findings and limits: F measure grouped same-batch samples tightly together. TRBV5-6, TRBV5-1 and TRBV20-1 were among four to six TRBV segments more frequent in patients than controls.

This clonotype was found a few times. Its antigen is as yet unknown. TCR beta cDNA libraries had unique molecular identifiers. TCRdb reprocessed the PCR reads with MiXCR, giving one entry per CDR3 protein. This table has 150,000 to 200,000 distinct CDR3 sequences, 36% appearing once. CDR1 is SGHRS, CDR2 YFSETQ, per germline. V was clipped by 5 bases and J by 5 bases, with 26 bases between them. The CDR3 has 17 residues. The chain couples TRBV5-1 to TRBJ2-7, with TRBD2 as a possible D gene (8 bases). The input for sequencing was blood, taken after autologous hematopoietic stem cell transplantation. The receptor comes from a girl aged 5 to 17 with multiple sclerosis. The CDR3 loop reads CASRWDRTGTRGDEQYF. CDR3 DNA: TGCGCCAGCAGATGGGACAGAACCGGGACTAGGGGCGACGAGCAGTACTTC.